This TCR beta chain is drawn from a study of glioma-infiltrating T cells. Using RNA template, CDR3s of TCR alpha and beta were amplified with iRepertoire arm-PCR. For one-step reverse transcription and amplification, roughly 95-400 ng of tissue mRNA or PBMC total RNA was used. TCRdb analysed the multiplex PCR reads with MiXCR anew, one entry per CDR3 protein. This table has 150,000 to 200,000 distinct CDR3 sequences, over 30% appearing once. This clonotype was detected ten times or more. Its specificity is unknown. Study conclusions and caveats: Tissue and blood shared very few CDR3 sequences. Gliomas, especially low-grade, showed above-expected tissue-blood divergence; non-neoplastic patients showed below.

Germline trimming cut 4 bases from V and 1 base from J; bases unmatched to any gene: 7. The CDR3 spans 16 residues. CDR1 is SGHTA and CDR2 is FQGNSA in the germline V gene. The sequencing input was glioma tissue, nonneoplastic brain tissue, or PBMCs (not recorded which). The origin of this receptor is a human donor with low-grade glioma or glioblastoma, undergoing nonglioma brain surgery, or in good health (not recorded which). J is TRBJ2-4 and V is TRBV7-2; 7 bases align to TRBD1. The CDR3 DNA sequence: TGTGCCAGCAGCTCCGACAGGGTTAGGGCCAAAAACATTCAGTACTTC. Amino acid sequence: CASSSDRVRAKNIQYF. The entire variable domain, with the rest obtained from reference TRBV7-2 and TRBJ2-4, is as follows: GAGVSQSPSNKVTEKGKDVELRCDPISGHTALYWYRQSLGQGLEFLIYFQGNSAPDKSGLPSDRFSAERTGGSVSTLTIQRTQQEDSAVYLCASSSDRVRAKNIQYFGAGTRLSVL.